These 4 T cell receptor beta chains were sequenced from one sample in a study of cytomegalovirus exposure and HLA in healthy donors. Primers included in the PCR were 60 Vbeta and 13 Jbeta primers. TCRdb keeps only in-frame clones here, not all; method: immunoSEQ multiplex PCR. The sample shows roughly 130,000 clones, around 70% of them seen only once. Material: PBMCs. The receptors were sampled from a man aged 30-40 years in good health and CMV-seropositive.

CDR3 sequence (DNA): TGTGCCAGCAGTGAACACATCTATGGCTACACCTTC. Translated: CASSEHIYGYTF. This rearrangement joins TRBV2 to TRBJ1-2; D gene uncertain. The CDR3 totals 12 residues. V was shortened by 2 bases and J by 4 bases, with 5 bases between the two germline ends. In germline, CDR1 is SNHLY, CDR2 FYNNEI.

On this clone itself: The junction and the germline gene differ at one end; a read error may be behind it. The chain joins TRBV7-9 to TRBJ1-5; D remains unclear. In germline, CDR1 is SEHNR, CDR2 FQNEAQ (reference sequence). CDR3 size: 13 residues. Written as DNA, the CDR3 is TGTGCCAGCAGCTTACATAGCGATCAGCCCCAGCATTTT. Its protein product is CASSLHSDQPQHF.

This clone showed up just once. The chain links TRBV7-3 to TRBJ1-1; 10 nucleotides agree with TRBD1. The junction had 11 bases not matched to a gene; V was cut back by 5 bases and J by 5 bases. The CDR3 has 16 residues. Germline values: CDR1 SGHTA, CDR2 FQGTGA. This chain's CDR3 is CASSPAGQGFGTEAFF. The CDR3 DNA reads as TGTGCCAGCAGCCCGGCGGGACAGGGGTTTGGGACTGAAGCTTTCTTT.

A word on this clone: Compared with germline, one end of the junction differs, possibly owing to a read error. V gene TRBV5-1 combines with J gene TRBJ1-1; TRBD1 might be the D (6 bases). This CDR3 has 13 residues. Germline values: CDR1 SGHRS, CDR2 YFSETQ. The CDR3 DNA is TGCGCCAGCAGATTGGCAGGGGCCACTGAAGCTTTCTTT. This gives the protein CASRLAGATEAFF.